A selection of T cell receptor beta chains follows, all from one sample in a study of OX40 agonist ivuxolimab in advanced cancers. The protocol was immunoSEQ multiplex PCR, while the TCRdb copy is restricted to in-frame clones and leaves out a portion. The sample has 45,000 or so clones, around 92% seen once; the top ten hold about 16%. Source: CD4+ or CD8+ T cells sorted from blood, taken in a trial of the OX40 agonist ivuxolimab. All receptors come from an adult with an advanced solid tumor such as melanoma, head and neck, liver or kidney cancer. Both conserved end residues are part of each CDR3. A D gene is named only where the DNA matches it firmly. A row's size may be missing; if present it is once, few, many or a size class.

v_gene	j_gene	abundance	d_gene	CDR3nt	CDR3aa
TRBV5-8	TRBJ1-6	NA	NA	TGTGCCAGCAGCTTAATGGGGACCTATAATTCACCCCTCCACTTT	CASSLMGTYNSPLHF
TRBV4-1	TRBJ1-2	NA	NA	TGCGCCAGCTTCGCAGGGAACTATGGCTACACCTTC	CASFAGNYGYTF
TRBV18	TRBJ1-1	NA	NA	TGTGCCAGCTCACCAGTGCTTACACGGAACACTGAAGCTTTCTTT	CASSPVLTRNTEAFF
TRBV18	TRBJ2-1	NA	NA	TGTGCCAGCTCACCGGCCGGGAGCTCCTACAATGAGCAGTTCTTC	CASSPAGSSYNEQFF
TRBV7-9	TRBJ2-7	NA	NA	TGTGCCAGCATGTCCCCGCGAGGCGCCGAGCAGTACTTC	CASMSPRGAEQYF
TRBV6-6	TRBJ2-5	NA	NA	TGTGCAGCAGTTACCCGATCCCGGGAAGAGACCCAGTACTTC	CAAVTRSREETQYF
TRBV5-6	TRBJ2-7	NA	NA	TGTGCCAGCAGCCAGGGCGGGGTAGGATACGAGCAGTACTTC	CASSQGGVGYEQYF
TRBV4-1	TRBJ1-2	NA	NA	TGCGCCAGCAGCCTCTCGGGGGGGCCTCGCCCGGGGGGCTATGGCTACACCTTC	CASSLSGGPRPGGYGYTF
TRBV6-1	TRBJ1-3	NA	NA	TGTGCCAGCAGTGATGGAAGGCGCTCTGGAAACACCATATATTTT	CASSDGRRSGNTIYF
TRBV5-1	TRBJ1-1	NA	NA	TGCGCCAGCAGCTTGGCGTACGGGAACACTGAAGCTTTCTTT	CASSLAYGNTEAFF
TRBV19	TRBJ2-6	NA	NA	TGTGCCAGTAGTTGGGGAGATGGTTCTGGGGCCAACGTCCTGACTTTC	CASSWGDGSGANVLTF
TRBV9	TRBJ1-2	NA	NA	TGTGCCAGCAGCTTAGCCGGGACTCCCTATGGCTACACCTTC	CASSLAGTPYGYTF
TRBV4-1	TRBJ1-5	few	NA	TGCGCCAGCAGCGACAGGCAGGGGAATCAGCCCCAGCATTTT	CASSDRQGNQPQHF
TRBV4-1	TRBJ2-7	once	TRBD2	TGCGCCAGCAGCCAGCGGGGGGACCCGAACTACGAGCAGTACTTC	CASSQRGDPNYEQYF
TRBV2	TRBJ2-7	NA	NA	TGTGCCAGCATTTCCTACGAGCAGTACTTC	CASISYEQYF
TRBV4-2	TRBJ2-2	few	TRBD2	TGTGCCAGCAGCCAAGGCGGGGGGGACACCGGGGAGCTGTTTTTT	CASSQGGGDTGELFF
TRBV5-4	TRBJ1-1	NA	NA	TGTGCCAGCAGGTATGAGGTCGACCTGAACACTGAAGCTTTCTTT	CASRYEVDLNTEAFF
TRBV27	TRBJ1-5	NA	NA	TGTGCCAGCAGTTTAGGAGGGGCTTATAGCAATCAGCCCCAGCATTTT	CASSLGGAYSNQPQHF
TRBV7-9	TRBJ1-5	NA	NA	TGTGCCAGCAGCTTAGGTAGGGATCAGCCCCAGCATTTT	CASSLGRDQPQHF
TRBV6-5	TRBJ2-7	NA	NA	TGTGCCAGCAGGCTCACCAGAGGTACCGAGCAGTACTTC	CASRLTRGTEQYF